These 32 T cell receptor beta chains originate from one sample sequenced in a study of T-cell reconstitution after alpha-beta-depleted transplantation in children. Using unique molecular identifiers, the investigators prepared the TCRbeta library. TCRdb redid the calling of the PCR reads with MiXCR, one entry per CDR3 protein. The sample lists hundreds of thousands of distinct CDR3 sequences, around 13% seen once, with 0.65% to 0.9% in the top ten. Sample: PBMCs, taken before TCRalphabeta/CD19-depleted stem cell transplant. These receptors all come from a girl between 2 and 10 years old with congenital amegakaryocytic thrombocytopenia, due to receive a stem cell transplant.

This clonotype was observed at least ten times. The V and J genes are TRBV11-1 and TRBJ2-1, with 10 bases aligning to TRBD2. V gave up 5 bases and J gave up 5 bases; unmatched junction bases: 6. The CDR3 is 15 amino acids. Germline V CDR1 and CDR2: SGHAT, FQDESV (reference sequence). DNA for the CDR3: TGTGCCAGCAGCCGGACTAGCGGAAGCAACAATGAGCAGTTCTTC. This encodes CASSRTSGSNNEQFF.

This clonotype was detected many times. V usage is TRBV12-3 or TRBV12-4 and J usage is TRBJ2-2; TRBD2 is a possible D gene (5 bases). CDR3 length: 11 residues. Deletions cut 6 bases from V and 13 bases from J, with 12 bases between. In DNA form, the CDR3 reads TGTGCCAGCAGAGCCAGGAGGATGCTGTTTTTT. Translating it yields CASRARRMLFF.

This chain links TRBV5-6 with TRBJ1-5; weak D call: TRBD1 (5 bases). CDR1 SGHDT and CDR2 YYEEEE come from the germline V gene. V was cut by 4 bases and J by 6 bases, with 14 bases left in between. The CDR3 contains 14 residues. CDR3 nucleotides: TGTGCCAGCAGCCCAGCGGGAGGGACTCAGCCCCAGCATTTT. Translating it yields CASSPAGGTQPQHF. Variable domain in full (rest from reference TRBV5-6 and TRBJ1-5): DAGVTQSPTHLIKTRGQQVTLRCSPKSGHDTVSWYQQALGQGPQFIFQYYEEEERQRGNFPDRFSGHQFPNYSSELNVNALLLGDSALYLCASSPAGGTQPQHFGDGTRLSIL.

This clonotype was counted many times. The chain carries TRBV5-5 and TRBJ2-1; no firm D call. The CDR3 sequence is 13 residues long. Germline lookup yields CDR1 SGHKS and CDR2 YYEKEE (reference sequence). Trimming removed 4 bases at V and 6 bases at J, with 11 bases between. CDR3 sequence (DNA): TGTGCCAGCAGCCCCGATCTAGGCAATGAGCAGTTCTTC. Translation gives CASSPDLGNEQFF.

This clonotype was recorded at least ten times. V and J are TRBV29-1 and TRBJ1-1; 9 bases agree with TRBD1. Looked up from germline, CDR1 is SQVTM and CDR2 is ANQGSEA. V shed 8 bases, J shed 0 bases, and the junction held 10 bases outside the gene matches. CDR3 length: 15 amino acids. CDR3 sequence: CSSAGTGTMNTEAFF. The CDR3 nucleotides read TGCAGCAGCGCCGGGACAGGGACAATGAACACTGAAGCTTTCTTT.

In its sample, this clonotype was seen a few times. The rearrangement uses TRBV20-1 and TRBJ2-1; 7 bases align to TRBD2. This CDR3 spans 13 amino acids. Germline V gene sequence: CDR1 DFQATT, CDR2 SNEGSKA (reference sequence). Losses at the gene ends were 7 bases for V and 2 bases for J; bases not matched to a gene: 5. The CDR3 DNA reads TGCAGTGTCCTAGCGGCCCCCTACAATGAGCAGTTCTTC. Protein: CSVLAAPYNEQFF.

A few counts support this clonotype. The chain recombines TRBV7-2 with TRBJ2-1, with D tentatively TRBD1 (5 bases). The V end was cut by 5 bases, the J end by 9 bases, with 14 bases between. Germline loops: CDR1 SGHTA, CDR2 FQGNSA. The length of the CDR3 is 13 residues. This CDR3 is CASSGPGQGEQFF. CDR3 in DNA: TGTGCCAGCAGCGGACCGGGCCAGGGTGAGCAGTTCTTC.

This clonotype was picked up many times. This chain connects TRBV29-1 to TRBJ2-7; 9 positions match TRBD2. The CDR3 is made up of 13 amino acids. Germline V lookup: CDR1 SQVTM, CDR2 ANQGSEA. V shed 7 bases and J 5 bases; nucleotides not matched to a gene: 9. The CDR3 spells CSAPGPSGNEQYF. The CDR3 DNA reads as TGCAGCGCCCCCGGGCCTAGCGGGAACGAGCAGTACTTC.

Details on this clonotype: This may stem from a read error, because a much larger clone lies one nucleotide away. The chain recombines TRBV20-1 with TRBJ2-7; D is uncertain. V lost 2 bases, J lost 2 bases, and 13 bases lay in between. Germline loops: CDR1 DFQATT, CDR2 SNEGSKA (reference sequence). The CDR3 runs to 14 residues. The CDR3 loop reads CSARPPRLTYEQYF. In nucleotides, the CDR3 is TGCAGTGCTAGACCCCCGCGACTGACCTACGAGCAGTACTTC.

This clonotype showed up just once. CDR3 sequence reads: CASSLGGRGQHF. CDR3 in DNA: TGTGCCAGCAGTTTAGGAGGCCGGGGCCAGCATTTT. This sequence joins TRBV12-3 or TRBV12-4 and TRBJ1-5; D unclear. The CDR3 contains 12 residues. V was cut by 1 base and J by 12 bases, with 10 bases left in between.

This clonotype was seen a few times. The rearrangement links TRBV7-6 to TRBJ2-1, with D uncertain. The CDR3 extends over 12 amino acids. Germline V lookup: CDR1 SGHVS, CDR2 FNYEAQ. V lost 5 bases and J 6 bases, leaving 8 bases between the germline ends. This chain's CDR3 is CASSPASNEQFF. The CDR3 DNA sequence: TGTGCCAGCAGCCCGGCTAGCAATGAGCAGTTCTTC.

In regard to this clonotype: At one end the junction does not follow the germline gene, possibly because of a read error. For the CDR3, the DNA is TGTTCCAGCAGTTGGGCCGTCCAAGATGGCTACACCTTC. Translation: CSSSWAVQDGYTF. The chain joins TRBV28 to TRBJ1-2; D ambiguous. The CDR3 has 13 residues. Germline lookup yields CDR1 MDHEN and CDR2 SYDVKM.

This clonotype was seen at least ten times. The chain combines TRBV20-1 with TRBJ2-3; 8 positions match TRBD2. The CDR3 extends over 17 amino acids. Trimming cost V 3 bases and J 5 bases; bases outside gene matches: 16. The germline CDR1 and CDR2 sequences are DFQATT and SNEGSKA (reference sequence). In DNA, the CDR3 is TGCAGTGCTAGCCCCCTTCTGGCGGGAGGAGCGAAAGATACGCAGTATTTT. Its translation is CSASPLLAGGAKDTQYF.

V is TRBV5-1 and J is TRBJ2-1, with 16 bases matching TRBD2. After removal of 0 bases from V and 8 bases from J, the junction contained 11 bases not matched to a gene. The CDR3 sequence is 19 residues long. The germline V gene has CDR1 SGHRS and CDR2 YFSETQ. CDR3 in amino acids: CASSLAARGTSGRADEQFF. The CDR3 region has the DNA TGCGCCAGCAGCTTGGCTGCAAGAGGGACTAGCGGGAGGGCCGATGAGCAGTTCTTC.

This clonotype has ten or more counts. In DNA, the CDR3 is TGTGCCAGCAGTGTTTCGCGCGACATTCAGTACTTC. Translation gives CASSVSRDIQYF. The chain recombines TRBV28 with TRBJ2-4; D gene ambiguous. V was cut by 5 bases and J by 8 bases, with 10 bases left in between. Germline CDR1 is MDHEN and CDR2 is SYDVKM. The CDR3 contains 12 residues. Full variable domain (missing parts from reference TRBV28 and TRBJ2-4): DVKVTQSSRYLVKRTGEKVFLECVQDMDHENMFWYRQDPGLGLRLIYFSYDVKMKEKGDIPEGYSVSREKKERFSLILESASTNQTSMYLCASSVSRDIQYFGAGTRLSVL.

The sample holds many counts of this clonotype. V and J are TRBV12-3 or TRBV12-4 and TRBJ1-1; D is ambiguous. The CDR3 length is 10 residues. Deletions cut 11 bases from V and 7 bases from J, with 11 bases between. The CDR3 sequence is CACPGSEAFF. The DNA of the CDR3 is TGTGCCTGTCCGGGTAGTGAAGCTTTCTTT.

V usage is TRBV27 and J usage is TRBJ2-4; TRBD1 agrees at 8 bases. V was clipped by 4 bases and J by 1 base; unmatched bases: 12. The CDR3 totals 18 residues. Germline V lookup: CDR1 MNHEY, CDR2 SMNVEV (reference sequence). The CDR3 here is CASSSGTGGFGAKNIQYF. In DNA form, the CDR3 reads TGTGCCAGCAGTTCCGGGACAGGCGGATTCGGGGCCAAAAACATTCAGTACTTC.

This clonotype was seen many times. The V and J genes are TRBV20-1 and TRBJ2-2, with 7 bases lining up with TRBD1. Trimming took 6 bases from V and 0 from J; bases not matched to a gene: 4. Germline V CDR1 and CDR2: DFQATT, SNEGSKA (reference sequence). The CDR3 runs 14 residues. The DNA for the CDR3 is TGCAGTGCCCCGGACAGGTCGAACACCGGGGAGCTGTTTTTT. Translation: CSAPDRSNTGELFF.

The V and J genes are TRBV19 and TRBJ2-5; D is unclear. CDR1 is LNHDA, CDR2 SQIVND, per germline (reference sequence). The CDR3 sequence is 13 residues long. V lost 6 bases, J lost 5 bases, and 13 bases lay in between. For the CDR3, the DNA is TGTGCCAGTAGCCCCTGGGTGGGCGAGACCCAGTACTTC. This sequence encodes CASSPWVGETQYF.

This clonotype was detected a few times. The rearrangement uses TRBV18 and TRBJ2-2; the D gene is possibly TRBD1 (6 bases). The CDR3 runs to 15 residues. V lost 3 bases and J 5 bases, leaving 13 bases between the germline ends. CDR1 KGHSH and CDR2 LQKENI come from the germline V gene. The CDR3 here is CASSPLGARTGELFF. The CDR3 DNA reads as TGTGCCAGCTCACCCTTGGGGGCGAGGACCGGGGAGCTGTTTTTT. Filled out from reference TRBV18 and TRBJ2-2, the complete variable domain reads NAGVMQNPRHLVRRRGQEARLRCSPMKGHSHVYWYRQLPEEGLKFMVYLQKENIIDESGMPKERFSAEFPKEGPSILRIQQVVRGDSAAYFCASSPLGARTGELFFGEGSRLTVL.

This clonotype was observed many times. In nucleotides, the CDR3 is TGTGCCAGCAGCTTAGGCCAGGGATTTGGAGTCCTGACTTTC. Its protein product is CASSLGQGFGVLTF. V gene TRBV7-9 combines with J gene TRBJ2-6; tentatively, D is TRBD1 (5 bases). This CDR3 contains 14 residues. Trimming shortened V by 1 base and J by 13 bases, and 14 bases separated the two germline ends. Germline V gene data show CDR1 as SEHNR and CDR2 as FQNEAQ (reference sequence).

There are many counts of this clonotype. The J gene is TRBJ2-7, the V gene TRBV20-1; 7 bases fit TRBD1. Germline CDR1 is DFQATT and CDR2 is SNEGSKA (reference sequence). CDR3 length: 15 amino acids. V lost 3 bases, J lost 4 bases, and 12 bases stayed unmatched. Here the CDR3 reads CSARPGTALPYEQYF. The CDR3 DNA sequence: TGCAGTGCTAGGCCAGGGACAGCGCTACCATACGAGCAGTACTTC.

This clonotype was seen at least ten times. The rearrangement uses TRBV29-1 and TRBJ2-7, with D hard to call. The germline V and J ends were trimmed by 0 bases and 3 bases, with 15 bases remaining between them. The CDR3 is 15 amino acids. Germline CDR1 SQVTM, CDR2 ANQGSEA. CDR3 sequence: CSVEDSTALGYEQYF. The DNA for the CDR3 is TGCAGCGTTGAAGATTCGACTGCTCTAGGCTACGAGCAGTACTTC.

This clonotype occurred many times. The CDR3 loop is CSAPRTSFDEQFF. CDR3 coding DNA: TGCAGTGCCCCGAGGACTAGCTTCGATGAGCAGTTCTTC. The rearrangement links TRBV20-1 to TRBJ2-1, with 8 positions matching TRBD2. The CDR3 loop spans 13 amino acids. The V gene's germline CDR1 is DFQATT and CDR2 SNEGSKA (reference sequence). The V gene end was trimmed by 6 bases and the J gene end by 8 bases; junction bases not matched to a gene: 9.

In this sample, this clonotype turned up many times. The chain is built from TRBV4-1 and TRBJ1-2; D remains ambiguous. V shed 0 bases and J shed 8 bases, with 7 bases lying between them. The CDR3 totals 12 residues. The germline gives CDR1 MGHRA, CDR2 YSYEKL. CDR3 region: CASSQEYDGYTF. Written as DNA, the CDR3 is TGCGCCAGCAGCCAAGAATACGACGGCTACACCTTC.

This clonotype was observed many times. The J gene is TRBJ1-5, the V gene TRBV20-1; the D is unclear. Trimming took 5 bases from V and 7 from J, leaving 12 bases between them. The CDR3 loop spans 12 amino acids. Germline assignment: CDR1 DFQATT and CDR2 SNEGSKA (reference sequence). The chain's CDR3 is CSASSVGQPQHF. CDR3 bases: TGCAGTGCTTCCTCGGTGGGCCAGCCCCAGCATTTT.

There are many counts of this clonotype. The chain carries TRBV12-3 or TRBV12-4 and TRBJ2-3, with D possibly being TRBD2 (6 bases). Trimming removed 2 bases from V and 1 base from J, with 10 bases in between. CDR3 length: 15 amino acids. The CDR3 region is CASSLYPSGTDTQYF. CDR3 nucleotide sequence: TGTGCCAGCAGTTTATACCCTAGCGGCACAGATACGCAGTATTTT.

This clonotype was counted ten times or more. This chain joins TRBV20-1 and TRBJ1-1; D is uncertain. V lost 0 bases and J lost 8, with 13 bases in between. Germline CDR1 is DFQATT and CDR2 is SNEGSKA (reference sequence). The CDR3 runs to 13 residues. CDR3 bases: TGCAGTGCTAGAGATTCCCAGGCGTGGGAAGCTTTCTTT. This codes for CSARDSQAWEAFF.

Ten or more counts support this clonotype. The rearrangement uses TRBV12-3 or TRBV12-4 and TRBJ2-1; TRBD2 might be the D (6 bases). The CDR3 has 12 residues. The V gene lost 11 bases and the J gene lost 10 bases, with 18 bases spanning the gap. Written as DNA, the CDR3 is TGTGCCGTGGGACTCCCTGCCGCGGAGCAGTTCTTC. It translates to CAVGLPAAEQFF.

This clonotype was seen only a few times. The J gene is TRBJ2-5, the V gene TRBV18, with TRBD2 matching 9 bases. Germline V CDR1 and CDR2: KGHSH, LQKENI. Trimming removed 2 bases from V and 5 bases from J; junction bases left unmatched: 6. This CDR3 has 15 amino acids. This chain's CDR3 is CASSPGTSGGETQYF. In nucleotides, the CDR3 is TGTGCCAGCTCACCAGGAACAAGCGGGGGGGAGACCCAGTACTTC.

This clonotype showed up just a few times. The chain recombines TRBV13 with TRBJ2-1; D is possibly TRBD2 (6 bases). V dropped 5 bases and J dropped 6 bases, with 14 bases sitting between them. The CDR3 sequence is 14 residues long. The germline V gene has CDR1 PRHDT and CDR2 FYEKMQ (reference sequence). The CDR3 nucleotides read TGTGCCAGCAGCCCCCGCGGGACCATCAATGAGCAGTTCTTC. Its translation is CASSPRGTINEQFF.

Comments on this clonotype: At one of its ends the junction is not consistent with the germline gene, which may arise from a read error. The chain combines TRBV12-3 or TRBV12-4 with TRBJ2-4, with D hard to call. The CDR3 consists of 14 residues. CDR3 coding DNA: TGTGCCAACAGTTTCGTGGGAACCAAAAACATTCAGTACTTC. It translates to CANSFVGTKNIQYF.